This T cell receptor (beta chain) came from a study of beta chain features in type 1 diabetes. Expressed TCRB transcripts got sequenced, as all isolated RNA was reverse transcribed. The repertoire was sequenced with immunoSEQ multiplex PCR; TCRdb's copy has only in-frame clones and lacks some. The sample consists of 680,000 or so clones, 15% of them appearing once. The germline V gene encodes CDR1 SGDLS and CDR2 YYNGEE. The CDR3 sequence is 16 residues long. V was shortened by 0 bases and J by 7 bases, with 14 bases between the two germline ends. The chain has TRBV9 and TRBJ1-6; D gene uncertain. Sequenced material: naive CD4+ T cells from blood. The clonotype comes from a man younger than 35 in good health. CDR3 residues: CASSVDSRVLNSPLHF. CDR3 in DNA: TGTGCCAGCAGCGTAGATTCGCGGGTTCTAAATTCACCCCTCCACTTT.